The T cell receptor beta chain under discussion was sequenced for a study of blood T cells in healthy people across ages. Of note for this clonotype: Its antigen is not identified.

The trim removed 1 base at V and 0 bases at J, leaving 11 bases unmatched. CDR1 MGHRA and CDR2 YSYEKL come from the germline V gene. CDR3 length equals 18 residues. Study-wide results and caveats: Long-lived donors had more naive CD4+ cells and higher diversity than aged donors. With age, beta diversity per million T cells declined roughly linearly, significantly by 30 to 50.

Through a sample-barcoded 5' primer and a J-beta primer mix, a second PCR was run for roughly 6 to 12 cycles. A single record per CDR3 protein comes from TCRdb applying MiXCR to the 5' RACE reads. Of 1.6 million or so distinct CDR3 sequences listed, 30% to 40% were seen once; the top ten hold roughly 12%. The receptor was derived from a woman aged 30 to 39 in good health. The sequenced sample was blood. The chain recombines TRBV4-1 with TRBJ1-1, with 7 bases that match TRBD1. CDR3 amino acids: CASSQAQTGRTMNTEAFF. The CDR3 nucleotides read TGCGCCAGCAGCCAAGCACAGACAGGGCGAACTATGAACACTGAAGCTTTCTTT.